The 28 T cell receptor beta chains in this list originate from one sample, sequenced in a study of control samples from healthy donors and cancer patients. The repertoire was sequenced with immunoSEQ multiplex PCR; TCRdb's copy has only in-frame clones and lacks some. The repertoire holds 400,000 to 450,000 clones, with around 90% as singletons. The sample taken for sequencing was PBMCs. The source of these receptors is a middle-aged man with head and neck cancer.

V gene TRBV3-1 (or the pseudogene TRBV3-2) combines with J gene TRBJ2-1, with D maybe TRBD1 (6 bases). This CDR3 is built from 15 residues. In germline, CDR1 is LGHDT, CDR2 YNNKEL (reference sequence). V was pared by 4 bases and J by 1 base, with 11 bases between. The CDR3 DNA sequence: TGTGCCAGCAGCCGTATGACAGGTTCCTACAATGAGCAGTTCTTC. It translates to CASSRMTGSYNEQFF.

In its sample, this clone was seen once. V is TRBV5-3 and J is TRBJ2-3, with 9 bases identical to TRBD2. TRBV5-3 is treated as an ORF (open reading frame) with a function not yet certain. The CDR3 is 17 residues long. V was pared by 1 base and J by 0 bases, with 6 bases of the junction left unmatched. CDR3 bases: TGTGCCAGAAGCTTGAAGGGCGGGAGGGCTAGCACAGATACGCAGTATTTT. Protein: CARSLKGGRASTDTQYF.

The chain employs TRBV7-3 and TRBJ2-2, with 12 bases that match TRBD1. J lost 7 bases, V lost 0 bases, and 3 bases had no gene match. From germline, CDR1 is SGHTA and CDR2 FQGTGA. The CDR3 totals 16 residues. The CDR3 DNA follows: TGTGCCAGCAGCTTAACGGGACAGGGGGCCTTCGGGGAGCTGTTTTTT. Its protein product is CASSLTGQGAFGELFF.

V gene TRBV6-5 combines with J gene TRBJ2-2; TRBD2 matches 8 bases. The ends lost 4 bases at V and 4 bases at J; junction bases unmatched: 8. CDR1 and CDR2 (germline): MNHEY, SVGAGI. This CDR3 has 16 residues. The CDR3: CASSSPGGQGTGELFF. The DNA for the CDR3 is TGTGCCAGCAGTTCCCCGGGAGGGCAGGGCACCGGGGAGCTGTTTTTT.

The rearrangement links TRBV5-4 to TRBJ2-3; TRBD2 matches 9 bases. The CDR3 spans 20 residues. The germline V gene encodes CDR1 SGHNT and CDR2 YYREEE (reference sequence). The trim removed 4 bases at V and 3 bases at J, leaving 21 bases unmatched. The CDR3 is CASSPPPLRGGGARTDTQYF. DNA of the CDR3: TGTGCCAGCAGCCCGCCCCCCCTTCGGGGCGGGGGGGCCCGTACAGATACGCAGTATTTT.

This clone was counted once. This chain links TRBV7-2 with TRBJ1-5; D unclear. Trimming left V 5 bases short and J 0 bases short, with 5 bases between. CDR1 SGHTA and CDR2 FQGNSA come from the germline V gene. CDR3 length: 13 amino acids. This chain's CDR3 is CASSVNSNQPQHF. For the CDR3, the DNA is TGTGCCAGCAGCGTAAATAGCAATCAGCCCCAGCATTTT.

V and J are TRBV4-2 and TRBJ2-1; D might be TRBD1 (6 bases). The V gene lost 5 bases and the J gene lost 7 bases, with 15 bases spanning the gap. This CDR3 comprises 14 residues. The germline CDR1 and CDR2 sequences are LGHNA and YNFKEQ. CDR3 residues: CASSFYRQGNEQFF. In DNA form, the CDR3 reads TGTGCCAGCAGCTTTTACCGTCAGGGGAATGAGCAGTTCTTC.

This chain links TRBV19 with TRBJ2-1; D gene ambiguous. The V gene's germline CDR1 is LNHDA and CDR2 SQIVND (reference sequence). The germline V and J ends were trimmed by 1 base and 11 bases, with 15 bases remaining between them. The length of the CDR3 is 14 residues. The CDR3 DNA reads TGTGCCAGTAGTATAGGTGACGTGGGGATTCAGCAGTTCTTC. Translating it yields CASSIGDVGIQQFF.

The chain recombines TRBV7-3 with TRBJ2-3; 10 bases map to TRBD1. There are 19 residues in the CDR3. The germline V gene encodes CDR1 SGHTA and CDR2 FQGTGA. V shed 1 base, J shed 3 bases, and the junction held 13 bases outside the gene matches. The CDR3 bases are TGTGCCAGCAGCTTAATCCCGCTCATTCCGGGACAGGGGACAGATACGCAGTATTTT. Translating it yields CASSLIPLIPGQGTDTQYF.

This sequence joins TRBV18 and TRBJ1-2, with 8 bases matching TRBD1. CDR3 length: 14 residues. V lost 0 bases, J lost 6 bases, and 3 bases stayed unmatched. Germline V CDR1 and CDR2: KGHSH, LQKENI. This CDR3 reads CASSPPTGVDGYTF. In DNA, the CDR3 is TGTGCCAGCTCACCACCGACAGGGGTAGATGGCTACACCTTC.

The chain uses TRBV11-1 and TRBJ2-1; TRBD1 matches 10 bases. Germline V gene sequence: CDR1 SGHAT, CDR2 FQDESV (reference sequence). J was trimmed by 4 bases and V by 8 bases; bases with no gene match: 5. The CDR3 consists of 14 residues. The CDR3 bases are TGTGCCAGCTCCCGGGACAGGGGTTACAATGAGCAGTTCTTC. The encoded protein is CASSRDRGYNEQFF. Variable domain in full (rest from reference TRBV11-1 and TRBJ2-1): EAEVAQSPRYKITEKSQAVAFWCDPISGHATLYWYRQILGQGPELLVQFQDESVVDDSQLPKDRFSAERLKGVDSTLKIQPAELGDSAMYLCASSRDRGYNEQFFGPGTRLTVL.

This clone came up once. The chain joins TRBV5-1 to TRBJ2-7, with 7 bases lining up with TRBD2. This CDR3 region has 14 residues. The trim removed 4 bases at V and 6 bases at J, leaving 10 bases unmatched. CDR1 and CDR2 from the germline V gene are SGHRS and YFSETQ. CDR3: CASSLRDYLSEQYF. As DNA, the CDR3 is TGCGCCAGCAGCCTCCGGGACTACCTCTCCGAGCAGTACTTC. The whole variable domain, remainder taken from reference TRBV5-1 and TRBJ2-7, is KAGVTQTPRYLIKTRGQQVTLSCSPISGHRSVSWYQQTPGQGLQFLFEYFSETQRNKGNFPGRFSGRQFSNSRSEMNVSTLELGDSALYLCASSLRDYLSEQYFGPGTRLTVT.

The V call is TRBV7-2, the J call TRBJ2-1, with D unresolved. The CDR3 consists of 11 residues. The germline V gene has CDR1 SGHTA and CDR2 FQGNSA. V was pared by 4 bases and J by 3 bases, with 1 base between. The CDR3 reads CASSYYNEQFF. For the CDR3, the DNA is TGTGCCAGCAGCTACTACAATGAGCAGTTCTTC.

Worth noting for this clone: The sample carries other DNA sequences with the same CDR3. The rearrangement links TRBV6-5 to TRBJ1-6, with D perhaps matching TRBD1 (6 bases). Germline values: CDR1 MNHEY, CDR2 SVGAGI. V was trimmed by 2 bases and J by 9 bases, leaving 11 bases between them. The CDR3 length is 14 residues. The chain's CDR3 is CASSYGQGGSPLHF. The CDR3 DNA is TGTGCCAGCAGTTACGGGCAAGGGGGTTCACCCCTCCACTTT.

The J gene is TRBJ2-3, the V gene TRBV11-3; D uncertain. CDR1 is SGHNT and CDR2 is YENEEA in the germline V gene. This CDR3 contains 14 residues. Trimming took off 0 bases at V and 8 bases at J, with 12 bases between the two ends. For the CDR3, the DNA is TGTGCCAGCAGCTTAGAGGCTCGACATCCTACGCAGTATTTT. Protein product: CASSLEARHPTQYF.

V usage is TRBV27 and J usage is TRBJ2-2, with D possibly called TRBD1 or TRBD2 (6 bases each). Trimming cost V 8 bases and J 3 bases, with 13 bases left between them. Germline V CDR1 and CDR2: MNHEY, SMNVEV (reference sequence). The CDR3 runs 14 residues. CDR3 loop: CASQGGGYTGELFF. CDR3 nucleotide sequence: TGTGCCAGCCAAGGAGGGGGTTACACCGGGGAGCTGTTTTTT.

In its sample, this clone was seen once. This chain uses TRBV5-6 with TRBJ1-1, with 9 bases lining up with TRBD1. Trimming removed 4 bases from V and 5 bases from J; junction bases left unmatched: 9. CDR3 length: 15 amino acids. The germline V gene has CDR1 SGHDT and CDR2 YYEEEE. The CDR3 nucleotides read TGTGCCAGCAGCGGACTGGACAGGGGTCGAACTGAAGCTTTCTTT. Translation gives CASSGLDRGRTEAFF. The entire variable domain, with the rest obtained from reference TRBV5-6 and TRBJ1-1, is as follows: DAGVTQSPTHLIKTRGQQVTLRCSPKSGHDTVSWYQQALGQGPQFIFQYYEEEERQRGNFPDRFSGHQFPNYSSELNVNALLLGDSALYLCASSGLDRGRTEAFFGQGTRLTVV.

The gene calls are TRBV30 and TRBJ2-5; D gene uncertain. Germline CDR1 GTSNPN, CDR2 SVGIG (reference sequence). Trimming removed 3 bases at V and 3 bases at J, with 14 bases between. This CDR3 region has 14 residues. This chain's CDR3 is CAWSSNPVKETQYF. CDR3 coding DNA: TGTGCCTGGAGCTCGAATCCCGTGAAAGAGACCCAGTACTTC.

This chain joins TRBV10-2 and TRBJ2-1; 11 bases are a match to TRBD2. CDR1 and CDR2 (germline): WSHSY, SAAADI. V shed 2 bases, J shed 12 bases, and the junction held 9 bases outside the gene matches. CDR3 length: 15 amino acids. In DNA form, the CDR3 reads TGCGCCAGCAGTGAGAGGGGACTAGCGGTCTGGGGGCAGTTCTTC. Amino acids: CASSERGLAVWGQFF.

This chain connects TRBV7-2 to TRBJ2-3; 10 bases are shared with TRBD2. With V trimmed by 3 bases and J by 1 base, 1 base remained unmatched. The germline CDR1 and CDR2 sequences are SGHTA and FQGNSA. The CDR3 covers 15 residues. As DNA, the CDR3 is TGTGCCAGCAGCTTGGGGACTAGCGGCACAGATACGCAGTATTTT. Amino acids: CASSLGTSGTDTQYF.

The genes are TRBV27 and TRBJ1-4; no reliable D call. Germline assignment: CDR1 MNHEY and CDR2 SMNVEV (reference sequence). The CDR3 totals 13 residues. V was cut by 5 bases and J by 8 bases, with 12 bases left in between. The CDR3 reads CASSPSAGEKLFF. The DNA of the CDR3 is TGTGCCAGCAGTCCTTCCGCGGGAGAAAAACTGTTTTTT.

The chain carries TRBV6-4 and TRBJ1-3; perhaps TRBD1 as D (5 bases). The CDR3 extends over 15 amino acids. V was clipped by 5 bases and J by 0 bases, with 11 bases between them. Germline CDR1 is MRHNA and CDR2 is SNTAGT. In DNA form, the CDR3 reads TGTGCCAGCAGTCCCTCCGGGGCCTCTGGAAACACCATATATTTT. This codes for CASSPSGASGNTIYF.

The V and J genes are TRBV7-2 and TRBJ2-7; either TRBD1 or TRBD2 may fit D (5 bases each). The CDR3 totals 15 residues. Germline CDR1 and CDR2: SGHTA and FQGNSA. V shed 5 bases and J shed 4 bases, with 18 bases lying between them. CDR3 region: CASSETGTDQYEQYF. The CDR3 nucleotides read TGTGCCAGCAGCGAGACCGGGACGGACCAATACGAGCAGTACTTC.

The chain has TRBV5-5 and TRBJ2-7; TRBD1 aligns across 9 bases. This CDR3 has 15 residues. V lost 0 bases to trimming and J lost 4 bases; unmatched junction nucleotides: 5. The germline V gene encodes CDR1 SGHKS and CDR2 YYEKEE (reference sequence). The CDR3 region is CASSLAGQGEYEQYF. For the CDR3, the DNA is TGTGCCAGCAGCTTGGCGGGACAGGGAGAGTACGAGCAGTACTTC.

The chain carries TRBV7-9 and TRBJ1-1; 7 positions match TRBD1. The CDR3 covers 15 residues. Germline loops: CDR1 SEHNR, CDR2 FQNEAQ (reference sequence). V gave up 1 base and J gave up 6 bases; unmatched junction bases: 8. The CDR3 DNA is TGTGCCAGCAGCTTAGGATGGGACAGACAATCTGAAGCTTTCTTT. Protein product: CASSLGWDRQSEAFF.

CDR3 region: CASSINQLAGPYEQYF. Here the CDR3 DNA reads TGTGCCAGTAGTATTAACCAACTAGCGGGACCCTACGAGCAGTACTTC. The J gene is TRBJ2-7, the V gene TRBV19, with 10 bases matching TRBD2. The CDR3 has 16 amino acids. V was pared by 3 bases and J by 2 bases, with 7 bases of the junction left unmatched. Germline CDR1 is LNHDA and CDR2 is SQIVND (reference sequence). The full variable domain, in which reference TRBV19 and TRBJ2-7 provide the parts outside the CDR3, is DGGITQSPKYLFRKEGQNVTLSCEQNLNHDAMYWYRQDPGQGLRLIYYSQIVNDFQKGDIAEGYSVSREKKESFPLTVTSAQKNPTAFYLCASSINQLAGPYEQYFGPGTRLTVT.

The V and J genes are TRBV28 and TRBJ2-1; 7 bases fit TRBD2. Germline loops: CDR1 MDHEN, CDR2 SYDVKM. V shed 3 bases and J 9 bases; nucleotides not matched to a gene: 11. This CDR3 region has 15 residues. The CDR3 reads CASSFPPGGKVEQFF. CDR3 sequence (DNA): TGTGCCAGCAGTTTTCCTCCCGGGGGGAAGGTTGAGCAGTTCTTC.

The chain has TRBV12-5 and TRBJ2-1, with 13 bases lining up with TRBD2. The CDR3 loop spans 15 amino acids. Germline V gene data show CDR1 as LGHNT and CDR2 as FRNRAP. J gave up 8 bases and V 5 bases, and 6 bases lay outside the gene matches. This CDR3 reads CASGPGTSGVYEQFF. Written as DNA, the CDR3 is TGTGCTAGTGGTCCTGGGACTAGCGGGGTTTATGAGCAGTTCTTC.